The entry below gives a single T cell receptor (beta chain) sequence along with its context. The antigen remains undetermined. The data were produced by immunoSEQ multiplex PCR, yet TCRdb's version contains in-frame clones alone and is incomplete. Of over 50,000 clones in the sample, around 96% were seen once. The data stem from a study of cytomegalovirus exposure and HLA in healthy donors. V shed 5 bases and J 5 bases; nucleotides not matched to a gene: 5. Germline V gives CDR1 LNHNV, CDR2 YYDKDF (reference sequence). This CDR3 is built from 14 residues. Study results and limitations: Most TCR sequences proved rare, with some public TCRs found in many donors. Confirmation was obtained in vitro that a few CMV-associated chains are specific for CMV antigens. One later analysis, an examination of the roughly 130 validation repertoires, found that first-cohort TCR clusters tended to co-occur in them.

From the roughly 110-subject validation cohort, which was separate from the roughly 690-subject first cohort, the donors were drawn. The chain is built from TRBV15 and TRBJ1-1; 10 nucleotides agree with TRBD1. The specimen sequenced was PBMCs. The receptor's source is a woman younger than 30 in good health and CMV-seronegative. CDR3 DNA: TGTGCCACCAGCTGGGACAGGGGTGGGACTGAAGCTTTCTTT. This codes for CATSWDRGGTEAFF. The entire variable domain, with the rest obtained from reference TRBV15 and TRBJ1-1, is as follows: DAMVIQNPRYQVTQFGKPVTLSCSQTLNHNVMYWYQQKSSQAPKLLFHYYDKDFNNEADTPDNFQSRRPNTSFCFLDIRSPGLGDTAMYLCATSWDRGGTEAFFGQGTRLTVV.